Below, 30 T cell receptor beta chains from the same sample are listed, as sequenced in a study of regulatory T cells in long-lasting Graves disease (dated by TCRdb to the early 2020s). Per the publication, the time point label means: newly diagnosed GD, antithyroid drugs for less than 3 months. RNA was extracted from PBMCs in TRIzol for both TCR sequencing and RNA sequencing. Library construction relied on multiplex PCR. The data were produced on an Illumina HiSeq 4000. iRepertoire HTBI primers and Arm-PCR amplification of CDR3 regions were used to construct TCR beta libraries. TCRdb applied fastp at Q25 and MiXCR to the public reads, then kept only in-frame beta chains. Rows are unified per CDR3 protein, each entry keeping the most common DNA and genes. A total of a few hundred thousand distinct CDR3 sequences appear in this sample, approximately 12% of them only once. 15% to 20% of the sample is taken by the ten largest.

The data also belong to a second study, concerning T cells in Graves' hyperthyroidism and ophthalmopathy.

This specimen was peripheral blood mononuclear cells (PBMCs), taken at new diagnosis, from a patient treated with antithyroid drugs. The source of these receptors is a woman aged 18-29 years with Graves disease. Donor details come from another sample of the same person, matched by shared clones.

The gene calls are TRBV7-8 and TRBJ1-5; D unclear. V shed 2 bases and J shed 7 bases, with 9 bases lying between them. There are 13 residues in the CDR3. Germline-derived CDR1 and CDR2 are SGHVS and FQNEAQ. The CDR3 loop reads CASSLFVFQPQHF. As DNA, the CDR3 is TGTGCCAGCAGCTTATTTGTGTTCCAGCCCCAGCATTTT.

This clonotype was seen a few times. CDR3: CASSLGRGGNEQFF. CDR3 in DNA: TGTGCCAGCAGCCTCGGACGGGGAGGAAATGAGCAGTTCTTC. The chain combines TRBV7-3 with TRBJ2-1; D is perhaps TRBD2 (6 bases). Germline CDR1 and CDR2: SGHTA and FQGTGA. The CDR3 is made up of 14 amino acids. V was pared by 5 bases and J by 7 bases, with 15 bases between.

CDR3 sequence reads: CASSLNRAGGTGELFF. The CDR3 DNA is TGCGCCAGCAGCTTGAATCGGGCGGGAGGAACCGGGGAGCTGTTTTTT. The chain combines TRBV5-1 with TRBJ2-2; 8 bases align to TRBD2. Germline CDR1 and CDR2: SGHRS and YFSETQ. The CDR3 extends over 16 amino acids. V lost 1 base, J lost 5 bases, and 7 bases stayed unmatched.

In its sample, this clonotype was seen many times. The V and J genes are TRBV2 and TRBJ2-1, with a tentative D call TRBD2 (5 bases). Trimming stripped 7 bases from V and 7 bases from J, with 8 bases between. The CDR3 length is 11 residues. From germline, CDR1 is SNHLY and CDR2 FYNNEI. CDR3 DNA: TGTGCCAGCAACGGGAAGAATGAGCAGTTCTTC. Translating it yields CASNGKNEQFF.

This clonotype was detected a few times. The genes are TRBV18 and TRBJ1-6; no definite D call. This CDR3 spans 20 amino acids. The germline V gene has CDR1 KGHSH and CDR2 LQKENI. V was cut by 0 bases and J by 8 bases, with 26 bases left in between. As DNA, the CDR3 is TGTGCCAGCTCACCACCGTTATTCCCAGCGCGATACCGGTTTGATTCACCCCTCCACTTT. Translation gives CASSPPLFPARYRFDSPLHF.

This clonotype was seen repeatedly, ten times or more. V is TRBV6-5 and J is TRBJ1-2; D not certain. The CDR3 spans 16 residues. V lost 0 bases and J 4 bases, leaving 15 bases between the germline ends. Germline V gene lookup returns CDR1 MNHEY and CDR2 SVGAGI. The CDR3 protein is CASSYSRLRSSYGYTF. As DNA, the CDR3 is TGTGCCAGCAGTTACTCACGGCTGCGCAGTAGCTATGGCTACACCTTC.

The chain recombines TRBV4-1 with TRBJ2-7; 12 bases fit TRBD2. V lost 0 bases to trimming and J lost 3 bases; unmatched junction nucleotides: 18. Germline CDR1 reads MGHRA; CDR2 reads YSYEKL. This CDR3 contains 21 residues. In nucleotides, the CDR3 is TGCGCCAGCAGCCAAGATAGATTTAGGCTAGCGGGAGGGCCAAGGATCTACGAGCAGTACTTC. This encodes CASSQDRFRLAGGPRIYEQYF.

This clonotype was detected ten times or more. V is TRBV18 and J is TRBJ1-1; D remains ambiguous. The CDR3 consists of 14 residues. The V end lost 3 bases, the J end lost 0 bases, and 8 bases lay between the germline ends. Germline V gene sequence: CDR1 KGHSH, CDR2 LQKENI. The CDR3 spells CASSPRRVNTEAFF. The DNA for the CDR3 is TGTGCCAGCTCACCTCGTCGGGTGAACACTGAAGCTTTCTTT.

The table lists this clonotype with many counts. The chain links TRBV5-5 to TRBJ2-5; the D is unclear. The CDR3 has 15 residues. V lost 0 bases and J 4 bases, leaving 13 bases between the germline ends. The germline CDR1 and CDR2 sequences are SGHKS and YYEKEE (reference sequence). The CDR3 is CASSLEAGTAETQYF. In nucleotides, the CDR3 is TGTGCCAGCAGCTTGGAGGCAGGCACGGCAGAGACCCAGTACTTC.

The rearrangement joins TRBV5-1 to TRBJ1-1; maybe TRBD1 (5 bases). The germline V gene has CDR1 SGHRS and CDR2 YFSETQ. V was clipped by 0 bases and J by 1 base, with 13 bases between them. This CDR3 is built from 16 residues. The CDR3: CASSLGVGVRNTEAFF. The CDR3 DNA follows: TGCGCCAGCAGCTTGGGAGTAGGGGTAAGGAACACTGAAGCTTTCTTT.

J is TRBJ2-5 and V is TRBV20-1, with 10 bases fitting TRBD2. The CDR3 length is 15 residues. CDR1 and CDR2 from the germline V gene are DFQATT and SNEGSKA (reference sequence). With 6 bases clipped from V and 1 base from J, the junction kept 8 bases outside the gene matches. The CDR3: CSAPASGSAQETQYF. CDR3 nucleotide sequence: TGCAGTGCACCGGCTAGCGGGAGCGCCCAAGAGACCCAGTACTTC.

The chain combines TRBV11-2 with TRBJ1-4; the D is unclear. This CDR3 comprises 18 residues. V lost 5 bases to trimming and J lost 10 bases, with 29 bases between them. The germline CDR1 and CDR2 sequences are SGHAT and FQNNGV. DNA for the CDR3: TGTGCCAGCAGCCAAGATTTGGCAGCTGCAAGGCGGGATGGAAAACTGTTTTTT. This encodes CASSQDLAAARRDGKLFF.

This clonotype was seen many times. CDR3 loop: CASSLTPGYEQYV. The CDR3 DNA is TGCGCCAGCAGCTTGACCCCAGGCTACGAGCAGTACGTC. The chain carries TRBV5-1 and TRBJ2-7; D gene uncertain. V was pared by 1 base and J by 3 bases, with 8 bases between. The germline V gene encodes CDR1 SGHRS and CDR2 YFSETQ. The CDR3 consists of 13 residues.

This clonotype appeared a few times. The chain recombines TRBV20-1 with TRBJ2-7; either TRBD1 or TRBD2 may supply D (5 bases each). Trimming took off 3 bases at V and 3 bases at J, with 15 bases between the two ends. Germline V gene sequence: CDR1 DFQATT, CDR2 SNEGSKA (reference sequence). The CDR3 length is 14 residues. The CDR3, as DNA: TGCAGTGCTAGTCTCCCCGGGACGGACTACGAGCAGTACTTC. This encodes CSASLPGTDYEQYF.

About this clonotype: A far larger clone differs by one base, so this is likely a read error. J is TRBJ2-1 and V is TRBV2; 9 positions match TRBD2. In germline, CDR1 is SNHLY, CDR2 FYNNEI. V gave up 7 bases and J gave up 10 bases; unmatched junction bases: 17. The CDR3 runs 16 residues. The CDR3 coding sequence is TGTGCCAGCACTGTGGGGACTAGCAGATTTTCGGGAGAGCAGTTCTTC. Translated: CASTVGTSRFSGEQFF.

This clonotype was picked up many times. The chain is built from TRBV20-1 and TRBJ2-7, with 10 bases matching TRBD2. This CDR3 is built from 13 residues. CDR1 and CDR2 from the germline V gene are DFQATT and SNEGSKA (reference sequence). Losses at the gene ends were 3 bases for V and 6 bases for J; bases not matched to a gene: 5. For the CDR3, the DNA is TGCAGTGCTAGGGGGCTAGCGGGAGTCGAGCAGTACTTC. Amino acid sequence: CSARGLAGVEQYF.

This clonotype appeared many times. This chain's CDR3 is CASSYPRNRVNTEAFF. DNA of the CDR3: TGTGCCAGCAGTTACCCTCGGAACAGGGTGAACACTGAAGCTTTCTTT. This chain uses TRBV6-2 or TRBV6-3 with TRBJ1-1; the D gene is possibly TRBD1 (6 bases). This CDR3 spans 16 amino acids. Between the trimmed V and J ends, which lost 2 bases and 0 bases, there was a span of 13 bases. In germline, CDR1 is MNHEY, CDR2 SVGEGT.

The sample holds many counts of this clonotype. CDR3 amino acids: CASRLAGGRLSLLRYNEQFF. In DNA, the CDR3 is TGTGCCAGCAGACTAGCGGGAGGGCGCTTAAGCCTTCTTCGGTACAATGAGCAGTTCTTC. The J gene is TRBJ2-1, the V gene TRBV12-3 or TRBV12-4; TRBD2 matches 13 bases. J lost 4 bases, V lost 6 bases, and 18 bases had no gene match. This CDR3 has 20 residues.

This clonotype showed up many times. The chain employs TRBV28 and TRBJ2-3; D is undetermined. Germline lookup yields CDR1 MDHEN and CDR2 SYDVKM. V lost 6 bases, J lost 8 bases, and 9 bases lay in between. This CDR3 comprises 11 residues. CDR3 in amino acids: CASRLLSTQYF. CDR3 nucleotides: TGTGCCAGCAGGCTGTTGAGTACGCAGTATTTT.

This clonotype was seen ten or more times. The chain couples TRBV19 to TRBJ2-2, with 8 positions matching TRBD2. There are 15 residues in the CDR3. J was trimmed by 1 base and V by 9 bases; bases with no gene match: 7. Germline V gene data show CDR1 as LNHDA and CDR2 as SQIVND (reference sequence). The CDR3 sequence is CASGPLAGNTGELFF. The CDR3 DNA sequence: TGTGCCAGCGGGCCCCTAGCGGGGAACACCGGGGAGCTGTTTTTT.

This clonotype was found a few times. The chain employs TRBV15 and TRBJ2-1; weak D call: TRBD1 (6 bases). The CDR3 consists of 16 residues. Germline CDR1 is LNHNV and CDR2 is YYDKDF (reference sequence). The V and J ends lost 0 bases and 9 bases respectively, with 18 bases between them. In DNA form, the CDR3 reads TGTGCCACCAGCAGAGAGTACGCAAGACAGGCGGCTGAGCAGTTCTTC. Protein product: CATSREYARQAAEQFF.

The J gene is TRBJ2-3, the V gene TRBV7-8; D might be TRBD1 (5 bases). This CDR3 contains 19 residues. Trimming took 0 bases from V and 4 from J, leaving 23 bases between them. Germline V gives CDR1 SGHVS, CDR2 FQNEAQ. DNA of the CDR3: TGTGCCAGCAGCTTAGCGGTAGGGGATGGGCTTGCACGATCAGATACGCAGTATTTT. As protein: CASSLAVGDGLARSDTQYF.

The table lists this clonotype with a few counts. The gene calls are TRBV14 and TRBJ2-1; D possibly uses TRBD1 or TRBD2 (5 bases each). V lost 5 bases to trimming and J lost 9 bases, with 11 bases between them. Looked up from germline, CDR1 is SGHDN and CDR2 is FVKESK. The CDR3 loop spans 12 amino acids. The CDR3 region has the DNA TGTGCCAGCAGCGTCATGGGGACTGAGCAGTTCTTC. It specifies CASSVMGTEQFF.

This clonotype appeared a single time. A single base is all that separates this from a far larger clone, so a read error is likely. The CDR3 DNA reads as TGTGCCAGCAGAATAATGGGAGCGGGAGGGCTTAATGAGCAGTACTTC. It is translated as CASRIMGAGGLNEQYF. The V and J genes are TRBV28 and TRBJ2-5; 10 bases are a match to TRBD2. V lost 6 bases and J lost 11; bases outside the gene matches: 18. This CDR3 has 16 amino acids. Germline V CDR1 and CDR2: MDHEN, SYDVKM. The full variable domain, with the rest looked up from reference TRBV28 and TRBJ2-5, is DVKVTQSSRYLVKRTGEKVFLECVQDMDHENMFWYRQDPGLGLRLIYFSYDVKMKEKGDIPEGYSVSREKKERFSLILESASTNQTSMYLCASRIMGAGGLNEQYFGPGTRLLVL.

This clonotype was seen ten or more times. This chain joins TRBV28 and TRBJ1-1, with a tentative D call TRBD1 (5 bases). Germline V gene sequence: CDR1 MDHEN, CDR2 SYDVKM. The CDR3 covers 13 residues. V was pared by 9 bases and J by 4 bases, with 15 bases between. CDR3 nucleotide sequence: TGTGCCAGTCGGGGTGGGGGGACCACTGAAGCTTTCTTT. It encodes CASRGGGTTEAFF. The whole variable domain, filled in from reference TRBV28 and TRBJ1-1, reads DVKVTQSSRYLVKRTGEKVFLECVQDMDHENMFWYRQDPGLGLRLIYFSYDVKMKEKGDIPEGYSVSREKKERFSLILESASTNQTSMYLCASRGGGTTEAFFGQGTRLTVV.

In this sample, this clonotype turned up many times. V gene TRBV3-1 combines with J gene TRBJ2-1; D is uncertain. The ends were cut back, 4 bases at V and 6 bases at J, with 10 bases in the middle. Germline CDR1 LGHDT, CDR2 YNNKEL (reference sequence). This CDR3 spans 13 amino acids. DNA of the CDR3: TGTGCCAGCAGCCGGCAGTGGGGCAATGAGCAGTTCTTC. Translating gives CASSRQWGNEQFF.

Comment on this clonotype: A much larger clone is a single base away; this may be a read error. The genes are TRBV7-8 and TRBJ1-5; D not resolved. Trimming left V 6 bases short and J 5 bases short, with 20 bases between. CDR1 is SGHVS, CDR2 FQNEAQ, per germline. The CDR3 has 16 amino acids. The CDR3 sequence is CASRQGWVGLDQPQHF. As DNA, the CDR3 is TGTGCCAGCAGGCAAGGGTGGGTAGGGTTGGATCAGCCCCAGCATTTT.

The genes are TRBV10-3 and TRBJ1-1, with TRBD1 identical over 7 bases. Germline CDR1 is ENHRY and CDR2 is SYGVKD. V was clipped by 7 bases and J by 4 bases; unmatched bases: 12. The CDR3 runs 15 residues. CDR3 sequence: CAINRATGDSTEAFF. CDR3 DNA sequence: TGTGCCATCAACCGAGCCACAGGGGACAGCACTGAAGCTTTCTTT.

The chain combines TRBV11-2 with TRBJ2-7; weak D call: TRBD2 (6 bases). Trimming left V 5 bases short and J 7 bases short, with 15 bases between. This CDR3 has 13 residues. Germline CDR1 reads SGHAT; CDR2 reads FQNNGV. In nucleotides, the CDR3 is TGTGCCAGCAGCCCACGGGGCGCGGGGGAGCAGTACGTC. Translated, it gives CASSPRGAGEQYV.

This clonotype was detected many times. The V and J genes are TRBV20-1 and TRBJ2-1; 9 bases agree with TRBD1. J was trimmed by 4 bases and V by 3 bases; bases with no gene match: 7. The CDR3 totals 15 residues. CDR1 and CDR2 from the germline V gene are DFQATT and SNEGSKA (reference sequence). The CDR3: CSASKLGQGYNEQFF. As DNA, the CDR3 is TGCAGTGCTAGTAAACTCGGACAGGGGTACAATGAGCAGTTCTTC.